The 23 T cell receptor beta chains listed next were all sequenced from one sample in a study of T cell responses to AZD1222 COVID-19 vaccine. TCRdb keeps only in-frame clones here, not all; method: immunoSEQ multiplex PCR. The table has tens of thousands of clones, around 80% seen once. This specimen consisted of peripheral blood, obtained on day 0 of AZD1222 vaccination. These receptor sequences come from an adult in good health.

The V call is TRBV30, the J call TRBJ2-6; tentatively, D is TRBD1 or TRBD2 (5 bases each). With 3 bases removed from V and 0 bases from J, the gap between germline ends came to 9 bases. Looked up from germline, CDR1 is GTSNPN and CDR2 is SVGIG (reference sequence). The length of the CDR3 is 15 residues. CDR3 coding DNA: TGTGCCTGGAGGTGGGGGTTCTCTGGGGCCAACGTCCTGACTTTC. It is translated as CAWRWGFSGANVLTF.

J is TRBJ2-2 and V is TRBV28; TRBD2 aligns across 11 bases. The CDR3 is 20 residues long. Germline V gene lookup returns CDR1 MDHEN and CDR2 SYDVKM. Trimming took 1 base from V and 7 from J; bases not matched to a gene: 17. CDR3 DNA sequence: TGTGCCAGCAGTTTATCCCCACGTGGGTTAGCGGGAGGGGTCGGCGGGGAGCTGTTTTTT. Amino acids: CASSLSPRGLAGGVGGELFF.

The chain joins TRBV5-1 to TRBJ1-4, with D possibly TRBD1 on 5 matching bases. This CDR3 contains 14 residues. Per germline, CDR1 SGHRS and CDR2 YFSETQ. Trimming stripped 4 bases from V and 6 bases from J, with 13 bases between. For the CDR3, the DNA is TGCGCCAGCAGCCGTGACAGCACCGATGAAAAACTGTTTTTT. Residues: CASSRDSTDEKLFF.

The V call is TRBV12-5, the J call TRBJ2-1, with 13 bases aligning to TRBD2. V shed 6 bases, J shed 7 bases, and the junction held 6 bases outside the gene matches. The germline V gene has CDR1 LGHNT and CDR2 FRNRAP. The CDR3 spans 15 residues. CDR3 in amino acids: CASGLTSGRNNEQFF. DNA of the CDR3: TGTGCTAGTGGGCTGACTAGCGGGAGGAATAATGAGCAGTTCTTC.

This chain uses TRBV4-1 with TRBJ1-1; TRBD1 aligns across 11 bases. With 8 bases clipped from V and 6 bases from J, the junction kept 14 bases outside the gene matches. This CDR3 is built from 16 residues. CDR1 is MGHRA, CDR2 YSYEKL, per germline. This CDR3 reads CASATGWDRGRPEAFF. CDR3 nucleotides: TGCGCCAGCGCGACCGGATGGGACAGGGGGAGGCCTGAAGCTTTCTTT.

The V call is TRBV27, the J call TRBJ2-1, with 9 bases lining up with TRBD2. The ends lost 2 bases at V and 5 bases at J; junction bases unmatched: 4. Germline V gives CDR1 MNHEY, CDR2 SMNVEV (reference sequence). This CDR3 region has 15 residues. The CDR3 DNA reads as TGTGCCAGCAGTTTAGGGCTAGCGGGGAACAATGAGCAGTTCTTC. It is translated as CASSLGLAGNNEQFF.

This chain links TRBV5-5 with TRBJ1-2, with a possible D match to TRBD1 (6 bases). Germline CDR1 SGHKS, CDR2 YYEKEE (reference sequence). V was cut by 1 base and J by 4 bases, with 20 bases left in between. This CDR3 comprises 17 residues. The CDR3 DNA sequence: TGTGCCAGCAGCTTGAGGACAGATACTGGCCTGGGCTATGGCTACACCTTC. Residues: CASSLRTDTGLGYGYTF.

The J gene is TRBJ2-3, the V gene TRBV7-3; possibly TRBD2 for D (6 bases). Germline CDR1 reads SGHTA; CDR2 reads FQGTGA. This CDR3 is built from 15 residues. Trimming took off 4 bases at V and 2 bases at J, with 13 bases between the two ends. The CDR3 protein is CASSSGTHPTDTQYF. DNA of the CDR3: TGTGCCAGCAGCTCCGGGACTCACCCCACAGATACGCAGTATTTT. Supplemented by reference TRBV7-3 and TRBJ2-3, the full variable domain reads GAGVSQTPSNKVTEKGKYVELRCDPISGHTALYWYRQSLGQGPEFLIYFQGTGAADDSGLPNDRFFAVRPEGSVSTLKIQRTERGDSAVYLCASSSGTHPTDTQYFGPGTRLTVL.

The chain links TRBV7-8 to TRBJ2-7; no definite D call. Per germline, CDR1 SGHVS and CDR2 FQNEAQ. V was trimmed by 2 bases and J by 0 bases, leaving 8 bases between them. The CDR3 length is 14 residues. The CDR3 nucleotides are TGTGCCAGCAGCTTAAAGCGTAGCTCCTACGAGCAGTACTTC. Translated, it gives CASSLKRSSYEQYF. Full variable domain (outside the CDR3, taken from reference TRBV7-8 and TRBJ2-7): GAGVSQSPRYKVAKRGQDVALRCDPISGHVSLFWYQQALGQGPEFLTYFQNEAQLDKSGLPSDRFFAERPEGSVSTLKIQRTQQEDSAVYLCASSLKRSSYEQYFGPGTRLTVT.

This clone was seen more than once but under ten times. The CDR3 region is CATSDSRRGDTEAFF. CDR3 bases: TGTGCCACCAGTGATTCCCGTCGAGGGGACACTGAAGCTTTCTTT. The J gene is TRBJ1-1, the V gene TRBV24-1; a possible D gene is TRBD1 (5 bases). Germline CDR1 is KGHDR and CDR2 is SFDVKD. The ends were cut back, 2 bases at V and 3 bases at J, with 12 bases in the middle. The CDR3 is 15 amino acids.

The J gene is TRBJ2-7, the V gene TRBV6-5; TRBD1 agrees at 8 bases. CDR1 MNHEY and CDR2 SVGAGI come from the germline V gene. J was trimmed by 3 bases and V by 11 bases; bases with no gene match: 12. There are 14 residues in the CDR3. CDR3 region: CAVEHPGGYYEQYF. CDR3 bases: TGTGCCGTCGAACACCCAGGGGGCTACTACGAGCAGTACTTC.

This chain uses TRBV5-6 with TRBJ2-1; 12 bases map to TRBD2. This CDR3 is 15 amino acids long. Germline V gene data show CDR1 as SGHDT and CDR2 as YYEEEE. V gave up 4 bases and J gave up 7 bases; unmatched junction bases: 6. The CDR3 sequence: CASSPLAGGRNEQFF. CDR3 bases: TGTGCCAGCAGCCCTCTAGCGGGAGGGCGGAATGAGCAGTTCTTC.

V and J are TRBV9 and TRBJ1-4; 9 bases line up with TRBD1. V was clipped by 4 bases and J by 7 bases; unmatched bases: 11. Germline CDR1 SGDLS, CDR2 YYNGEE. The CDR3 has 16 residues. Written as DNA, the CDR3 is TGTGCCAGCAGCCCCCACGTACAGGGGGCAGGTGAAAAACTGTTTTTT. Amino acid sequence: CASSPHVQGAGEKLFF. Full variable domain (rest looked up from reference TRBV9 and TRBJ1-4): DSGVTQTPKHLITATGQRVTLRCSPRSGDLSVYWYQQSLDQGLQFLIQYYNGEERAKGNILERFSAQQFPDLHSELNLSSLELGDSALYFCASSPHVQGAGEKLFFGSGTQLSVL.

As regards this clone: One junction end does not reproduce the germline sequence, and a read error may be involved. J is TRBJ1-3 and V is TRBV28, with unresolved D. Looked up from germline, CDR1 is MDHEN and CDR2 is SYDVKM. CDR3 length equals 12 residues. Here the CDR3 DNA reads TGTGCCAGCCGAGTCACGGGGTCCAATAGCCACTTT. This sequence encodes CASRVTGSNSHF.

The genes are TRBV5-1 and TRBJ2-1; 7 bases align to TRBD1. CDR1 is SGHRS and CDR2 is YFSETQ in the germline V gene. The CDR3 totals 14 residues. Trimming removed 3 bases from V and 3 bases from J; junction bases left unmatched: 3. This CDR3 is CASSSGQLYNEQFF. CDR3 nucleotide sequence: TGCGCCAGCAGCTCGGGACAGCTCTACAATGAGCAGTTCTTC.

CDR3 bases: TGTGCCAGCAGCTTTGCCGGGGAGTCACCCCTCCACTTT. Its translation is CASSFAGESPLHF. The genes are TRBV7-2 and TRBJ1-6; no clear D. Trimming pared 3 bases from V and 10 bases from J, leaving 10 bases between. CDR1 is SGHTA and CDR2 is FQGNSA in the germline V gene. This CDR3 has 13 residues.

The rearrangement joins TRBV5-1 to TRBJ2-5; possibly TRBD1 for D (5 bases). Germline assignment: CDR1 SGHRS and CDR2 YFSETQ. This CDR3 region has 12 residues. V gave up 2 bases and J gave up 5 bases, with 7 bases separating them. The CDR3 DNA is TGCGCCAGCAGCTTACAGGACGAGACCCAGTACTTC. Protein product: CASSLQDETQYF. Full variable domain (outside the CDR3, taken from reference TRBV5-1 and TRBJ2-5): KAGVTQTPRYLIKTRGQQVTLSCSPISGHRSVSWYQQTPGQGLQFLFEYFSETQRNKGNFPGRFSGRQFSNSRSEMNVSTLELGDSALYLCASSLQDETQYFGPGTRLLVL.

V usage is TRBV2 and J usage is TRBJ1-4; D call uncertain. The V gene's germline CDR1 is SNHLY and CDR2 FYNNEI. This CDR3 is built from 12 residues. Trimming stripped 2 bases from V and 12 bases from J, with 10 bases between. DNA of the CDR3: TGTGCCAGCAGTGAACTCTGGTATGAACTGTTTTTT. As protein: CASSELWYELFF. The full variable domain, rest sourced from reference TRBV2 and TRBJ1-4, is EPEVTQTPSHQVTQMGQEVILRCVPISNHLYFYWYRQILGQKVEFLVSFYNNEISEKSEIFDDQFSVERPDGSNFTLKIRSTKLEDSAMYFCASSELWYELFFGSGTQLSVL.

This clone was seen once. This rearrangement joins TRBV10-1 to TRBJ2-7; the D call may be TRBD1 or TRBD2 (5 bases each). V dropped 7 bases and J dropped 2 bases, with 18 bases sitting between them. The CDR3 totals 15 residues. The germline CDR1 and CDR2 sequences are WNHNN and SYGVQD (reference sequence). Written as DNA, the CDR3 is TGCGCCAGCAACCTTAACGGGACCTATACCTACGAGCAGTACGTC. Protein product: CASNLNGTYTYEQYV.

The chain has TRBV12-5 and TRBJ2-2; 7 bases are shared with TRBD1. V was pared by 4 bases and J by 1 base, with 9 bases of the junction left unmatched. The CDR3 runs to 17 residues. CDR1 is LGHNT and CDR2 is FRNRAP in the germline V gene. CDR3 loop: CASGWDGTVRNTGELFF. Here the CDR3 DNA reads TGTGCTAGTGGTTGGGACGGGACAGTCCGGAACACCGGGGAGCTGTTTTTT. Filled out from reference TRBV12-5 and TRBJ2-2, the complete variable domain reads DARVTQTPRHKVTEMGQEVTMRCQPILGHNTVFWYRQTMMQGLELLAYFRNRAPLDDSGMPKDRFSAEMPDATLATLKIQPSEPRDSAVYFCASGWDGTVRNTGELFFGEGSRLTVL.

This rearrangement joins TRBV7-2 to TRBJ2-2, with D possibly called TRBD1 or TRBD2 (5 bases each). V lost 6 bases to trimming and J lost 6 bases, with 14 bases between them. The CDR3 is made up of 14 amino acids. Per germline, CDR1 SGHTA and CDR2 FQGNSA. DNA for the CDR3: TGTGCCAGCAGTCCCGGGACGGTCCCCGGGGAGCTGTTTTTT. Translating gives CASSPGTVPGELFF.

The chain links TRBV11-2 to TRBJ2-5, with 9 bases matching TRBD2. J was trimmed by 5 bases and V by 5 bases; bases with no gene match: 9. The CDR3 sequence is 15 residues long. Germline CDR1 and CDR2: SGHAT and FQNNGV. The CDR3 is CASSPNSGGQETQYF. The CDR3 coding sequence is TGTGCCAGCAGCCCAAATAGCGGGGGACAGGAGACCCAGTACTTC.

V and J are TRBV15 and TRBJ2-1, with 7 nucleotides matching TRBD2. Germline V lookup: CDR1 LNHNV, CDR2 YYDKDF (reference sequence). The CDR3 is 16 amino acids. V shed 3 bases, J shed 6 bases, and the junction held 11 bases outside the gene matches. The CDR3 coding sequence is TGTGCCACCAGCAGCAGCCTTCGACTAGCAGGCAATGAGCAGTTCTTC. Amino acids: CATSSSLRLAGNEQFF.